These T cell receptor beta chains were read from a single sample in a study of T cells after yellow fever vaccination. MiXCR was run by TCRdb on the 5' RACE reads, yielding one entry per CDR3 protein. The sample gives 250,000 to 300,000 distinct CDR3 sequences, roughly 13% of which show up once; roughly 0.5% is in the top ten. The source material was CD4+ T cells sorted from PBMCs, sampled 45 days after the yellow fever booster vaccination. All receptors come from a man aged 25 to 40 who received the YFV17D yellow fever vaccine. Each CDR3 is given with its conserved first and last residue. D genes are given only for firm matches. For some rows the clone size is stated as once, few or many, or as a class when expanded; others skip it.

v_call	j_call	clone_size	d_call	cdr3_aa	cdr3_nt
TRBV29-1	TRBJ2-2	few	TRBD1	CSVTRGTGRTGELFF	TGCAGCGTAACCCGAGGGACAGGTCGCACCGGGGAGCTGTTTTTT
TRBV27	TRBJ2-3	.	.	CASISREKDSDTQYF	TGTGCCAGCATTTCACGGGAGAAGGACTCAGATACGCAGTATTTT
TRBV29-1	TRBJ2-3	few	TRBD2	CSVEATSGRADTQYF	TGCAGCGTTGAAGCGACTAGCGGGAGGGCAGATACGCAGTATTTT
TRBV28	TRBJ2-5	.	.	CASSFGGARAQETQYF	TGTGCCAGCAGTTTCGGAGGGGCGAGAGCCCAAGAGACCCAGTACTTC
TRBV4-3	TRBJ2-1	.	.	CASSQVQRIKYNEQFF	TGCGCCAGCAGCCAAGTACAACGTATTAAGTACAATGAGCAGTTCTTC
TRBV10-1	TRBJ2-3	few	TRBD2	CASSEQREGPNTQYF	TGCGCCAGCAGTGAGCAGCGGGAGGGCCCGAATACGCAGTATTTT
TRBV5-1	TRBJ2-3	few	.	CASSSGRTTDTQYF	TGCGCCAGCAGCTCCGGGAGAACCACAGATACGCAGTATTTT
TRBV7-9	TRBJ2-5	.	.	CASSLGQAQTQYF	TGTGCCAGCAGCTTAGGACAGGCACAGACCCAGTACTTC
TRBV3-1	TRBJ2-1	.	.	CASSQALGGRTNEQFF	TGTGCCAGCAGCCAAGCGCTGGGTGGGAGAACTAATGAGCAGTTCTTC
TRBV4-3	TRBJ2-7	few	.	CASSQNSRAFYEQYF	TGCGCCAGCAGCCAAAACTCCAGGGCATTCTACGAGCAGTACTTC
TRBV18	TRBJ1-1	few	.	CASSPLAVGEAFF	TGTGCCAGCTCACCATTGGCCGTGGGTGAAGCTTTCTTT
TRBV12-3/TRBV12-4	TRBJ2-1	few	.	CASSLGRAGSYNEQFF	TGTGCCAGCAGTTTAGGGCGGGCCGGCTCCTACAATGAGCAGTTCTTC
TRBV7-9	TRBJ2-7	.	.	CASSLGTAVGEKYF	TGTGCCAGCAGCTTGGGAACAGCGGTGGGCGAGAAGTACTTC
TRBV11-2	TRBJ2-1	few	TRBD2	CASSIPRTSRGGEQFF	TGTGCCAGCAGCATCCCTAGGACTAGCAGAGGGGGTGAGCAGTTCTTC
TRBV20-1	TRBJ1-4	.	.	CSANPTVGKLFF	TGCAGTGCTAATCCTACAGTGGGGAAACTGTTTTTT
TRBV12-3/TRBV12-4	TRBJ2-1	.	.	CASTRRTLYNEQFF	TGTGCCAGCACCCGCCGTACATTATACAATGAGCAGTTCTTC
TRBV19	TRBJ2-7	few	.	CASSSQGRYYEQYF	TGTGCCAGTAGTAGCCAGGGGCGATACTACGAGCAGTACTTC
TRBV20-1	TRBJ2-1	.	.	CSAPEGVSNEQFF	TGCAGTGCTCCCGAAGGGGTATCGAATGAGCAGTTCTTC
TRBV5-6	TRBJ2-7	many	.	CASSLRAYEQYF	TGTGCCAGCAGCTTGAGGGCCTACGAGCAGTACTTC
TRBV7-2	TRBJ2-2	few	.	CASSGTGELFF	TGTGCCAGCAGTGGCACCGGGGAGCTGTTTTTT
TRBV7-2	TRBJ2-1	.	.	CASTRVVHGAPFF	TGTGCCAGCACCCGCGTCGTACATGGTGCTCCGTTCTTC
TRBV12-3/TRBV12-4	TRBJ2-3	.	TRBD1	CASTWGTGGTDTQYF	TGTGCCAGCACCTGGGGGACAGGGGGCACAGATACGCAGTATTTT
TRBV20-1	TRBJ1-5	.	.	CSATGGQGYQPQHF	TGCAGTGCTACCGGGGGGCAGGGTTATCAGCCCCAGCATTTT
TRBV7-3	TRBJ2-3	many	TRBD2	CASSLGSSSGSPQYF	TGTGCCAGCAGCTTAGGGTCGTCTAGCGGGAGCCCGCAGTATTTT
TRBV4-1	TRBJ2-1	.	TRBD2	CASRSTSGRNEQFF	TGCGCCAGCCGATCGACTAGCGGGAGGAATGAGCAGTTCTTC
TRBV12-3/TRBV12-4	TRBJ2-1	.	.	CASSLVRNINEQFF	TGTGCCAGCAGTTTAGTAAGGAATATCAATGAGCAGTTCTTC
TRBV9	TRBJ2-7	many	.	CASSVADEYEQYF	TGTGCCAGCAGCGTAGCGGACGAATACGAGCAGTACTTC
TRBV20-1	TRBJ2-2	few	.	CSASLDTGELFF	TGCAGTGCTAGTTTAGATACCGGGGAGCTGTTTTTT
TRBV7-2	TRBJ1-5	.	.	CASSLAGGINQPQHF	TGTGCCAGCAGCTTAGCGGGCGGGATCAATCAGCCCCAGCATTTT
TRBV5-1	TRBJ2-1	.	.	CASSASLERGQFF	TGCGCCAGCAGCGCATCTTTAGAACGGGGGCAGTTCTTC
TRBV11-2	TRBJ1-1	few	TRBD1	CASSFTAGQKVAFF	TGTGCCAGCAGCTTTACCGCGGGACAGAAGGTAGCTTTCTTT
TRBV7-2	TRBJ2-7	.	TRBD2	CASSLDGASGTYEQYF	TGTGCCAGCAGCTTAGACGGCGCTAGCGGTACCTACGAGCAGTACTTC
TRBV7-2	TRBJ2-2	.	.	CASTRLLSSNTGELFF	TGTGCCAGCACCCGTCTCTTAAGTTCGAACACCGGGGAGCTGTTTTTT
TRBV6-5	TRBJ2-6	few	TRBD1	CASSWDSSSGANVLTF	TGTGCCAGCAGTTGGGACAGTTCTTCTGGGGCCAACGTCCTGACTTTC
TRBV20-1	TRBJ2-7	.	.	CSASSGGNTYEQYF	TGCAGTGCTAGTTCGGGCGGGAATACCTACGAGCAGTACTTC
TRBV30	TRBJ2-2	.	.	CAWRVLASTGELFF	TGTGCCTGGAGAGTTCTAGCGTCGACCGGGGAGCTGTTTTTT
TRBV6-2/TRBV6-3	TRBJ1-5	.	.	CASSYGGISNSNQPQHF	TGTGCCAGCAGTTACGGTGGGATCTCCAATAGCAATCAGCCCCAGCATTTT
TRBV7-7	TRBJ2-1	many	.	CASSSTGTTSNEQFF	TGTGCCAGCAGCTCAACCGGGACAACGAGCAATGAGCAGTTCTTC
TRBV7-9	TRBJ2-7	.	.	CASRSSGGTYEQYF	TGTGCCAGCAGATCGTCCGGGGGAACCTACGAGCAGTACTTC
TRBV21-1	TRBJ2-7	.	.	CASSKEGPYEQYF	TGTGCCAGCAGCAAAGAGGGGCCCTACGAGCAGTACTTC
TRBV20-1	TRBJ1-1	.	TRBD1	CSASRQGNTEAFF	TGCAGTGCTTCACGACAGGGGAACACTGAAGCTTTCTTT
TRBV12-3/TRBV12-4	TRBJ1-1	once	.	CASRYSGAVTEAFF	TGTGCCAGCAGATATTCGGGGGCCGTCACTGAAGCTTTCTTT
TRBV20-1	TRBJ2-1	.	TRBD2	CSASPAGGARNEQFF	TGCAGTGCTAGCCCCGCCGGGGGGGCACGCAATGAGCAGTTCTTC
TRBV6-2/TRBV6-3	TRBJ2-1	.	TRBD2	CASSYGGGPYNEQFF	TGTGCCAGCAGTTACGGCGGGGGTCCCTACAATGAGCAGTTCTTC
TRBV20-1	TRBJ2-7	.	.	CSASSWSGAGEQYF	TGCAGTGCTAGTAGTTGGTCGGGAGCGGGCGAGCAGTACTTC
TRBV24-1	TRBJ1-3	many	TRBD1	CATSEGGQGTGNTIYF	TGTGCCACCAGTGAAGGGGGACAGGGGACTGGAAACACCATATATTTT
TRBV20-1	TRBJ2-1	.	TRBD2	CSAIPRLALGVEQFF	TGCAGTGCTATCCCCCGACTAGCGCTGGGGGTTGAGCAGTTCTTC
TRBV29-1	TRBJ2-5	few	.	CSTRLPQETQYF	TGCAGCACCCGACTACCACAAGAGACCCAGTACTTC
TRBV3-1	TRBJ1-2	few	.	CASSTGHYGYTF	TGTGCCAGCAGCACAGGGCACTATGGCTACACCTTC
TRBV5-6	TRBJ2-7	.	.	CASSLPSLLEQYF	TGTGCCAGCAGCTTGCCCTCGCTTCTCGAGCAGTACTTC
TRBV7-2	TRBJ2-7	many	.	CASSFGLSRSSYEQYF	TGTGCCAGCAGCTTCGGCCTGTCCAGGAGCTCCTACGAGCAGTACTTC
TRBV7-2	TRBJ2-3	many	TRBD2	CASSLDGRTDTQYF	TGTGCCAGCAGCTTAGACGGGAGGACAGATACGCAGTATTTT
TRBV29-1	TRBJ2-3	few	.	CSVESSGDRTDTQYF	TGCAGCGTTGAGAGTTCGGGCGACCGCACAGATACGCAGTATTTT
TRBV10-2	TRBJ2-3	.	TRBD2	CASIAGVFDTQYF	TGCGCCAGCATAGCGGGAGTATTTGATACGCAGTATTTT
TRBV10-3	TRBJ2-3	.	TRBD2	CAIGAGGRADTQYF	TGTGCCATCGGAGCGGGAGGTCGCGCAGATACGCAGTATTTT
TRBV20-1	TRBJ2-1	few	TRBD1	CSARDLTGTGFQFF	TGCAGTGCTAGAGACTTAACCGGGACAGGGTTTCAGTTCTTC
TRBV7-9	TRBJ2-7	few	.	CASSIGRDYEQYF	TGTGCCAGCAGCATTGGACGCGACTACGAGCAGTACTTC
TRBV14	TRBJ2-5	.	.	CASSQGLVETQYF	TGTGCCAGCAGCCAAGGCCTCGTAGAGACCCAGTACTTC
TRBV18	TRBJ2-1	.	TRBD2	CASSPVTSGSRGEQFF	TGTGCCAGCTCACCAGTGACTAGCGGGTCAAGGGGTGAGCAGTTCTTC
TRBV2	TRBJ2-7	few	.	CASSEKLVGQASYEQYF	TGTGCCAGCAGTGAAAAATTAGTCGGGCAGGCCTCCTACGAGCAGTACTTC